Below, 15 T cell receptor beta chains from the same sample are listed, as sequenced in a study of blood T cells in healthy people across ages. A second PCR, run for about 6 to 11 cycles, used a sample-barcoded 5' primer plus a J-beta primer mix. TCRdb re-called the 5' RACE reads with MiXCR, one entry per CDR3 protein. Of hundreds of thousands of distinct CDR3 sequences in the sample, about 51% were seen once. Sequenced: blood. The receptors derive from a woman older than 75 in good health.

The chain is built from TRBV5-5 and TRBJ1-2, with 7 bases matching TRBD1. Germline V gene sequence: CDR1 SGHKS, CDR2 YYEKEE (reference sequence). The J segment lost 4 bases and the V segment lost 4 bases, leaving 10 bases of the junction unmatched. The CDR3 totals 15 residues. The CDR3: CASSRGVGTAYGYTF. The DNA for the CDR3 is TGTGCCAGCAGCCGGGGCGTCGGGACAGCCTATGGCTACACCTTC.

There are many counts of this clonotype. The CDR3 sequence is CASSLGDRTHSYEQYF. The CDR3 nucleotides read TGCGCCAGCAGCTTGGGCGACAGGACCCACTCCTACGAGCAGTACTTC. The gene calls are TRBV5-1 and TRBJ2-7, with TRBD1 as a possible D gene (6 bases). The CDR3 sequence is 16 residues long. CDR1 SGHRS and CDR2 YFSETQ come from the germline V gene. V was trimmed by 0 bases and J by 0 bases, leaving 13 bases between them. The variable domain in full, with the rest retrieved from reference TRBV5-1 and TRBJ2-7, is KAGVTQTPRYLIKTRGQQVTLSCSPISGHRSVSWYQQTPGQGLQFLFEYFSETQRNKGNFPGRFSGRQFSNSRSEMNVSTLELGDSALYLCASSLGDRTHSYEQYFGPGTRLTVT.

The CDR3 sequence is CASSQAGLRSEGTQYF. The CDR3 DNA follows: TGTGCCAGCAGCCAAGCGGGACTTCGAAGTGAAGGGACCCAGTACTTC. The genes are TRBV4-2 and TRBJ2-5; TRBD2 might be the D (6 bases). With 1 base removed from V and 7 bases from J, the gap between germline ends came to 19 bases. The CDR3 is 16 residues long. Germline V gene sequence: CDR1 LGHNA, CDR2 YNFKEQ.

For this clonotype: Mismatch with germline at one junction end may stem from a read error. The J gene is TRBJ2-4, the V gene TRBV7-7; 12 nucleotides align to TRBD2. The J call is doubtful: the DNA matches TRBJ2-5 better. Looked up from germline, CDR1 is SSHAT and CDR2 is FNYEAQ (reference sequence). CDR3 length equals 16 residues. The CDR3 reads CASSLARTSGEKTQYF. The CDR3 nucleotides read TGTGCTAGCAGCCTCGCCCGGACTAGCGGGGAGAAGACCCAGTACTTC.

The chain is built from TRBV25-1 and TRBJ1-4, with unresolved D. Germline values: CDR1 MGHDK, CDR2 SYGVNS. The CDR3 covers 14 residues. Trimming pared 3 bases from V and 8 bases from J, leaving 13 bases between. This chain's CDR3 is CASSEKAAGEKLFF. The CDR3 DNA reads TGTGCCAGCAGTGAGAAGGCAGCGGGGGAAAAACTGTTTTTT.

Details on this clonotype: A much larger clone lies one base from this, so it may be a read error. The chain recombines TRBV2 with TRBJ1-2; D unclear. Trimming shortened V by 3 bases and J by 2 bases, and 7 bases separated the two germline ends. This CDR3 region has 13 residues. The germline V gene encodes CDR1 SNHLY and CDR2 FYNNEI. The CDR3 coding sequence is TGTGCCAGCAGTGACAACGGAAACTATGGCTACACCTTC. Protein sequence: CASSDNGNYGYTF.

This chain joins TRBV29-1 and TRBJ2-1; tentative D call: TRBD2 (6 bases). In germline, CDR1 is SQVTM, CDR2 ANQGSEA. The CDR3 contains 12 residues. Trimming removed 4 bases from V and 6 bases from J, with 10 bases in between. The CDR3 DNA follows: TGCAGCGTTGCCGGCGGGACCAATGAGCAGTTCTTC. This gives the protein CSVAGGTNEQFF.

J is TRBJ2-4 and V is TRBV29-1; TRBD1 matches 12 bases. Germline CDR1 SQVTM, CDR2 ANQGSEA. There are 15 residues in the CDR3. With V trimmed by 3 bases and J by 13 bases, 13 bases remained unmatched. CDR3 region: CSVDAPGTGGLRQYF. CDR3 nucleotides: TGCAGCGTTGATGCCCCCGGGACAGGGGGCTTGAGGCAGTACTTC.

The gene calls are TRBV4-2 and TRBJ2-4; D unclear. Germline CDR1 and CDR2: LGHNA and YNFKEQ. The CDR3 contains 15 residues. The germline V and J ends were trimmed by 1 base and 4 bases, with 11 bases remaining between them. The CDR3 DNA follows: TGTGCCAGCAGCCAAGGGGTGGACCAGAAAAACATTCAGTACTTC. Its protein product is CASSQGVDQKNIQYF.

This clonotype was seen a few times. The chain joins TRBV28 to TRBJ2-3; TRBD2 might be the D (5 bases). Germline V gene data show CDR1 as MDHEN and CDR2 as SYDVKM. The CDR3 consists of 11 residues. The V end was cut by 6 bases, the J end by 9 bases, with 10 bases between. CDR3 region: CASRGPGTQYF. In DNA form, the CDR3 reads TGTGCCAGCAGGGGCCCGGGGACGCAGTATTTT.

The chain is built from TRBV5-5 and TRBJ2-7; 10 bases agree with TRBD2. The J segment lost 3 bases and the V segment lost 0 bases, leaving 6 bases of the junction unmatched. The CDR3 spans 16 residues. Germline values: CDR1 SGHKS, CDR2 YYEKEE (reference sequence). As DNA, the CDR3 is TGTGCCAGCAGCTTGGTAGCGGGGGGACAGAACTACGAGCAGTACTTC. This translates into CASSLVAGGQNYEQYF.

About this clonotype itself: This may come from a read error, since a much larger clone is one base off. The chain links TRBV28 to TRBJ1-2; D perhaps matches TRBD1 (6 bases). The germline gives CDR1 MDHEN, CDR2 SYDVKM. With 4 bases removed from V and 7 bases from J, the gap between germline ends came to 13 bases. This CDR3 contains 13 residues. CDR3 nucleotide sequence: TGTGCCAGCAGTTCATCGGGGGGCAGTGGCTACACCTTC. It codes for CASSSSGGSGYTF.

This clonotype was recorded at least ten times. The chain is built from TRBV28 and TRBJ2-1, with D possibly matching TRBD2 (9 bases). Germline V gene data show CDR1 as MDHEN and CDR2 as SYDVKM. Trimming took off 7 bases at V and 8 bases at J, with 24 bases between the two ends. The CDR3 runs 16 residues. CDR3 sequence (DNA): TGTGCCAGCACCCCAACAGGGGGTAGCGGGAGCGATGAGCAGTTCTTC. Translated: CASTPTGGSGSDEQFF.

About this clonotype: One base away lies a much larger clone, so this may be a sequencing read error. The chain is built from TRBV7-2 and TRBJ2-6; D remains ambiguous. Between the trimmed V and J ends, which lost 5 bases and 0 bases, there was a span of 5 bases. Germline CDR1 reads SGHTA; CDR2 reads FQGNSA. CDR3 length: 14 residues. The CDR3 is CASSQYSGANVLTF. CDR3 nucleotides: TGTGCCAGCAGCCAATACTCTGGGGCCAACGTCCTGACTTTC.

Turning to this clonotype: A clone one base away is much larger, so this may be a read error. The chain carries TRBV4-1 and TRBJ2-7; D is perhaps TRBD1 (6 bases). V was clipped by 3 bases and J by 12 bases, with 12 bases between them. CDR3 length: 11 amino acids. CDR1 and CDR2 from the germline V gene are MGHRA and YSYEKL. The CDR3, as DNA: TGCGCCAGCAGCCAGACAGGACAGAGGTACTTC. Its protein is CASSQTGQRYF.